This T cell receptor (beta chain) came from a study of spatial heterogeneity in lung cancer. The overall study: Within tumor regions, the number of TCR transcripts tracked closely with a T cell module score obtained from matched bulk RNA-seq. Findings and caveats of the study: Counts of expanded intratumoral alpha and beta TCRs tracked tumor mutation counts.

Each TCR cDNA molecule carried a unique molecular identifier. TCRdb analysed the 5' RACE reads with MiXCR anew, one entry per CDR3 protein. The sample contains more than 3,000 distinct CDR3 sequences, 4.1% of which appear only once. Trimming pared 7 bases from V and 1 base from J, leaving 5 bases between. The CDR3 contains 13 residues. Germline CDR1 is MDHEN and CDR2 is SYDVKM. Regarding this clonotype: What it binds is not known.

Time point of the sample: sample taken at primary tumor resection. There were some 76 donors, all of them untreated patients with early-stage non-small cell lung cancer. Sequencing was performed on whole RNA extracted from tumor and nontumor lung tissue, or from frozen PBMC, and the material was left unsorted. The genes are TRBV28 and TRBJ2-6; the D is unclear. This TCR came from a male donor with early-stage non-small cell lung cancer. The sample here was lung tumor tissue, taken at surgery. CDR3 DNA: TGTGCCAGCACCCTTTCTGGGGCCAACGTCCTGACTTTC. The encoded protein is CASTLSGANVLTF.